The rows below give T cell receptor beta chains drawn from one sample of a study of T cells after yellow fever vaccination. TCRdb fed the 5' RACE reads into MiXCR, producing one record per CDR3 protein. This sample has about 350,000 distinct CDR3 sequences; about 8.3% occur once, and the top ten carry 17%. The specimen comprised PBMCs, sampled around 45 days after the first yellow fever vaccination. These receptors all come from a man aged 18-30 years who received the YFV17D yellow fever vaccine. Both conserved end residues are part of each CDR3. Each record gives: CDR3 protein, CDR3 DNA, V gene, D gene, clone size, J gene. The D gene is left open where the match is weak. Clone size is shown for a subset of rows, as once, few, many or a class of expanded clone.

CASSPSGATSYEQYF | TGCGCCAGCAGCCCTAGCGGGGCGACTTCCTACGAGCAGTACTTC | TRBV5-1 | TRBD2 | few | TRBJ2-7
CASSGTIHEQFF | TGTGCCAGCAGTGGGACCATCCATGAGCAGTTCTTC | TRBV11-2 | NA | few | TRBJ2-1
CASSQFPPGANTGELFF | TGCGCCAGCAGCCAATTCCCCCCAGGGGCGAACACCGGGGAGCTGTTTTTT | TRBV4-3 | NA | NA | TRBJ2-2
CASSPLSLAKNIQYF | TGTGCCAGCAGTCCTCTATCTTTAGCCAAAAACATTCAGTACTTC | TRBV6-1 | NA | NA | TRBJ2-4
CSARDPVGVQNYGYTF | TGCAGTGCTAGAGATCCCGTGGGGGTGCAAAACTATGGCTACACCTTC | TRBV20-1 | NA | many | TRBJ1-2
CASSLVGGGQTQYF | TGTGCCAGCAGCTTAGTGGGGGGGGGACAGACCCAGTACTTC | TRBV7-2 | TRBD2 | many | TRBJ2-5
CASSLVGDRGNQPQHF | TGTGCCAGCAGCTTAGTTGGGGACAGGGGCAATCAGCCCCAGCATTTT | TRBV7-2 | TRBD1 | few | TRBJ1-5
CASTLVGQETQYF | TGTGCCAGCACCCTTGTGGGCCAAGAGACCCAGTACTTC | TRBV7-2 | NA | few | TRBJ2-5
CASSQDRPGLGGNIQYF | TGTGCCAGCAGCCAAGATAGGCCAGGGCTTGGGGGAAACATTCAGTACTTC | TRBV4-2 | NA | NA | TRBJ2-4
CASSFSLRAADTGELFF | TGTGCCAGCAGCTTTAGCCTGAGGGCCGCGGACACCGGGGAGCTGTTTTTT | TRBV7-2 | NA | few | TRBJ2-2
CASSSRYTRGGMNTEAFF | TGCGCCAGCAGCTCAAGATACACCAGGGGTGGTATGAACACTGAAGCTTTCTTT | TRBV5-1 | NA | NA | TRBJ1-1
CASSLVSRHNEQFF | TGTGCCAGCAGCTTAGTCTCCAGACACAATGAGCAGTTCTTC | TRBV7-2 | NA | many | TRBJ2-1
CASSYSPGGGPPDTQYF | TGTGCCAGCAGTTACTCCCCCGGCGGGGGGCCGCCGGATACGCAGTATTTT | TRBV6-2/TRBV6-3 | TRBD2 | few | TRBJ2-3
CASSFGNSPLHF | TGCGCCAGCAGCTTCGGGAATTCACCCCTCCACTTT | TRBV5-1 | NA | few | TRBJ1-6
CASSLTAGGSYGYTF | TGCGCCAGCAGCTTGACGGCCGGCGGTAGCTATGGCTACACCTTC | TRBV5-1 | NA | many | TRBJ1-2
CSVSVSGQVNYGYTF | TGCAGCGTCTCCGTTTCGGGACAGGTTAACTATGGCTACACCTTC | TRBV29-1 | TRBD1 | few | TRBJ1-2
CASSYPRQGHRETQYF | TGTGCCAGCAGTTACCCTCGACAGGGTCATCGAGAGACCCAGTACTTC | TRBV6-2/TRBV6-3 | TRBD1 | few | TRBJ2-5
CASSLTPGVDSEAFF | TGTGCCAGCAGCTTAACTCCAGGGGTAGACAGTGAAGCTTTCTTT | TRBV7-3 | NA | few | TRBJ1-1
CASRHNGGETQYF | TGTGCCAGCAGACATAACGGGGGAGAGACCCAGTACTTC | TRBV12-3/TRBV12-4 | NA | NA | TRBJ2-5
CASSPRGSYTEAFF | TGTGCCAGCAGCCCCAGGGGTTCCTACACTGAAGCTTTCTTT | TRBV9 | NA | few | TRBJ1-1
CASSIRDRREAFF | TGTGCCAGTAGTATTCGGGACAGGAGAGAAGCTTTCTTT | TRBV19 | TRBD1 | few | TRBJ1-1
CASSLIESEQYF | TGTGCCAGCAGTTTAATTGAGAGCGAGCAGTACTTC | TRBV12-3/TRBV12-4 | NA | few | TRBJ2-7
CASMQGLTETQYF | TGTGCCAGCATGCAGGGTCTGACAGAGACCCAGTACTTC | TRBV7-2 | NA | few | TRBJ2-5
CASSLIPKGTEAFF | TGTGCCAGCAGTTTGATCCCAAAGGGGACTGAAGCTTTCTTT | TRBV12-3/TRBV12-4 | NA | few | TRBJ1-1
CSARVGRVSNQPQHF | TGCAGTGCTAGAGTGGGCAGGGTAAGCAATCAGCCCCAGCATTTT | TRBV20-1 | NA | NA | TRBJ1-5
CASSSQGATGELFF | TGCGCCAGCAGCTCACAGGGAGCCACCGGGGAGCTGTTTTTT | TRBV5-1 | NA | few | TRBJ2-2
CAGSISAGYYEQYF | TGTGCCGGTAGTATTTCGGCCGGATACTACGAGCAGTACTTC | TRBV19 | NA | NA | TRBJ2-7
CASSLLAGPSSYNEQFF | TGTGCCAGCAGCTTACTAGCGGGTCCGAGCTCCTACAATGAGCAGTTCTTC | TRBV7-6 | TRBD2 | NA | TRBJ2-1
CASSRLLAGGANTGELFF | TGCGCCAGCAGCCGCTTACTAGCGGGGGGCGCGAACACCGGGGAGCTGTTTTTT | TRBV5-1 | TRBD2 | few | TRBJ2-2
CASSFRKYTDTQYF | TGCGCCAGCAGCTTCCGCAAATACACAGATACGCAGTATTTT | TRBV5-1 | NA | few | TRBJ2-3
CASGDSPAYEQYF | TGTGCCAGTGGAGACAGTCCGGCCTACGAGCAGTACTTC | TRBV19 | NA | NA | TRBJ2-7
CASRAGWLDTEAFF | TGTGCCAGTCGCGCCGGCTGGCTAGACACTGAAGCTTTCTTT | TRBV19 | NA | few | TRBJ1-1
CASSPDTAHQPQHF | TGTGCCAGCAGTCCTGACACGGCTCATCAGCCCCAGCATTTT | TRBV12-3/TRBV12-4 | NA | NA | TRBJ1-5
CASSHLPRQVYTEAFF | TGCGCCAGCAGCCACTTGCCAAGACAGGTGTACACTGAAGCTTTCTTT | TRBV4-1 | NA | few | TRBJ1-1
CSARVVNTEAFF | TGCAGTGCTAGGGTCGTGAACACTGAAGCTTTCTTT | TRBV20-1 | NA | NA | TRBJ1-1
CASSLAAARSYNEQFF | TGCGCCAGCAGCTTGGCCGCGGCCCGCTCCTACAATGAGCAGTTCTTC | TRBV5-1 | NA | few | TRBJ2-1